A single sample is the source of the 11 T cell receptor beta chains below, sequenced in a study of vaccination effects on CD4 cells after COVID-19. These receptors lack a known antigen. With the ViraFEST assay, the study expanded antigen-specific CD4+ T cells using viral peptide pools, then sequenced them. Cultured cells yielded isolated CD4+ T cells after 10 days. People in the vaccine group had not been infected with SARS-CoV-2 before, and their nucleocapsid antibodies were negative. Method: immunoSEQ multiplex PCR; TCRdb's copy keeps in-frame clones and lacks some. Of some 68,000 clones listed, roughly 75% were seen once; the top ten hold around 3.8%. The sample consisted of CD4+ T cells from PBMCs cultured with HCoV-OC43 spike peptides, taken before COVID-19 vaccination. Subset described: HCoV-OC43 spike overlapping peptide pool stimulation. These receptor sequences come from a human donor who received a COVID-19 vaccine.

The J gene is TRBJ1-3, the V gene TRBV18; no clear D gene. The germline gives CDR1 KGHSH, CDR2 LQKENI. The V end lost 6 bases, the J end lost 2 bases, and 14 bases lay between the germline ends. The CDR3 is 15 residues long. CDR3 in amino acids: CASSRDDSTGNTIYF. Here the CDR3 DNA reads TGTGCCAGCTCGAGAGACGACTCCACTGGAAACACCATATATTTT.

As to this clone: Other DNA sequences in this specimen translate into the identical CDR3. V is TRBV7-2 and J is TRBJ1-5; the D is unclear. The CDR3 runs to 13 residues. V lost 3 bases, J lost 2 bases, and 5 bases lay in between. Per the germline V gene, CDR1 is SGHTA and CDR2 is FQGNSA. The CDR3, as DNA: TGTGCCAGCAGCTTGCAAGGCAATCAGCCCCAGCATTTT. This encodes CASSLQGNQPQHF.

CDR3 in amino acids: CASRASGAQETQYF. In nucleotides, the CDR3 is TGTGCCAGTAGAGCTAGCGGGGCCCAAGAGACCCAGTACTTC. The chain has TRBV19 and TRBJ2-5; TRBD2 matches at 9 bases. Germline lookup yields CDR1 LNHDA and CDR2 SQIVND (reference sequence). CDR3 length: 14 amino acids. With 6 bases clipped from V and 1 base from J, the junction kept 3 bases outside the gene matches. Looking up the rest from reference TRBV19 and TRBJ2-5 gives the full variable domain: DGGITQSPKYLFRKEGQNVTLSCEQNLNHDAMYWYRQDPGQGLRLIYYSQIVNDFQKGDIAEGYSVSREKKESFPLTVTSAQKNPTAFYLCASRASGAQETQYFGPGTRLLVL.

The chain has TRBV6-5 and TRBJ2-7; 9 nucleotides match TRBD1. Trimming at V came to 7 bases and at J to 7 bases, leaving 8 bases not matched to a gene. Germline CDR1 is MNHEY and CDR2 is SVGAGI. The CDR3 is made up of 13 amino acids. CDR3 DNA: TGTGCCAGCAATATACAGGGGGCACGGGAGCAGTACGTC. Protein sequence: CASNIQGAREQYV.

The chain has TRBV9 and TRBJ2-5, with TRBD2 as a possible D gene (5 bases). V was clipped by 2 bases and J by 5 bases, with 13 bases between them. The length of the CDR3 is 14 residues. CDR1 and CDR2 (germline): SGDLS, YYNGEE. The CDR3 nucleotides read TGTGCCAGCAGCGTCACTAGTGGCGTTGAGACCCAGTACTTC. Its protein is CASSVTSGVETQYF.

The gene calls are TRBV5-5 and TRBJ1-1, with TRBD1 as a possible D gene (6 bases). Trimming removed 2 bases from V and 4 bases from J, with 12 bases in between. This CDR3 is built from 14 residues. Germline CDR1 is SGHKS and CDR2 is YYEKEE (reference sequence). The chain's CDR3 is CASSFAGAVTEAFF. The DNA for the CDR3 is TGTGCCAGCAGCTTCGCAGGGGCTGTCACTGAAGCTTTCTTT. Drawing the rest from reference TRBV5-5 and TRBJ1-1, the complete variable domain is DAGVTQSPTHLIKTRGQQVTLRCSPISGHKSVSWYQQVLGQGPQFIFQYYEKEERGRGNFPDRFSARQFPNYSSELNVNALLLGDSALYLCASSFAGAVTEAFFGQGTRLTVV.

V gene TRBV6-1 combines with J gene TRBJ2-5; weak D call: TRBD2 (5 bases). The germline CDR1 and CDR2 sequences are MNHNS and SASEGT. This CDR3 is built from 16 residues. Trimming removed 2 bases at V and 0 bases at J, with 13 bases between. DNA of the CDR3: TGTGCCAGCAGTGAAAATTTCGGGGAGTACCAAGAGACCCAGTACTTC. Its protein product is CASSENFGEYQETQYF.

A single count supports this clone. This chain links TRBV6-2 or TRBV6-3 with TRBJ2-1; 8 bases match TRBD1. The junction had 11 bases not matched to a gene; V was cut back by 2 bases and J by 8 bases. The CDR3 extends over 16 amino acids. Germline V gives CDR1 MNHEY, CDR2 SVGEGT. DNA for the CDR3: TGTGCCAGCAGTTACAACCCCAGGGGGCGCAGGGATGAGCAGTTCTTC. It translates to CASSYNPRGRRDEQFF.

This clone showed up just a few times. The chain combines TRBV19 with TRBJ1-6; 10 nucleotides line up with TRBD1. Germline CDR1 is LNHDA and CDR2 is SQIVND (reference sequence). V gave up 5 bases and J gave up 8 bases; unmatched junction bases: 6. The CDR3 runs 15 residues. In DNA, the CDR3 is TGTGCCAGTAGTCTGTCGGGACAGGGGTATTCACCCCTCCACTTT. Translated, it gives CASSLSGQGYSPLHF. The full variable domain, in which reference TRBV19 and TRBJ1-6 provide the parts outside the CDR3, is DGGITQSPKYLFRKEGQNVTLSCEQNLNHDAMYWYRQDPGQGLRLIYYSQIVNDFQKGDIAEGYSVSREKKESFPLTVTSAQKNPTAFYLCASSLSGQGYSPLHFGNGTRLTVT.

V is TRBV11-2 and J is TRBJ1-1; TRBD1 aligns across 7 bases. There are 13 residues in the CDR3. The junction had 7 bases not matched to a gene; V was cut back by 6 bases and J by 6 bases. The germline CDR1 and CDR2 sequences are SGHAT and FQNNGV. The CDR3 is CASSRQGTAEAFF. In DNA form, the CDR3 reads TGTGCCAGCAGTCGACAGGGAACGGCTGAAGCTTTCTTT.

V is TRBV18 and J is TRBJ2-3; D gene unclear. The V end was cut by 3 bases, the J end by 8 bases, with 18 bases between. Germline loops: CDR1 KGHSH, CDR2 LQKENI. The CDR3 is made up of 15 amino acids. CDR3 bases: TGTGCCAGCTCACCTTTTGGAGACCCCTCACCTACGCAGTATTTT. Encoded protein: CASSPFGDPSPTQYF.